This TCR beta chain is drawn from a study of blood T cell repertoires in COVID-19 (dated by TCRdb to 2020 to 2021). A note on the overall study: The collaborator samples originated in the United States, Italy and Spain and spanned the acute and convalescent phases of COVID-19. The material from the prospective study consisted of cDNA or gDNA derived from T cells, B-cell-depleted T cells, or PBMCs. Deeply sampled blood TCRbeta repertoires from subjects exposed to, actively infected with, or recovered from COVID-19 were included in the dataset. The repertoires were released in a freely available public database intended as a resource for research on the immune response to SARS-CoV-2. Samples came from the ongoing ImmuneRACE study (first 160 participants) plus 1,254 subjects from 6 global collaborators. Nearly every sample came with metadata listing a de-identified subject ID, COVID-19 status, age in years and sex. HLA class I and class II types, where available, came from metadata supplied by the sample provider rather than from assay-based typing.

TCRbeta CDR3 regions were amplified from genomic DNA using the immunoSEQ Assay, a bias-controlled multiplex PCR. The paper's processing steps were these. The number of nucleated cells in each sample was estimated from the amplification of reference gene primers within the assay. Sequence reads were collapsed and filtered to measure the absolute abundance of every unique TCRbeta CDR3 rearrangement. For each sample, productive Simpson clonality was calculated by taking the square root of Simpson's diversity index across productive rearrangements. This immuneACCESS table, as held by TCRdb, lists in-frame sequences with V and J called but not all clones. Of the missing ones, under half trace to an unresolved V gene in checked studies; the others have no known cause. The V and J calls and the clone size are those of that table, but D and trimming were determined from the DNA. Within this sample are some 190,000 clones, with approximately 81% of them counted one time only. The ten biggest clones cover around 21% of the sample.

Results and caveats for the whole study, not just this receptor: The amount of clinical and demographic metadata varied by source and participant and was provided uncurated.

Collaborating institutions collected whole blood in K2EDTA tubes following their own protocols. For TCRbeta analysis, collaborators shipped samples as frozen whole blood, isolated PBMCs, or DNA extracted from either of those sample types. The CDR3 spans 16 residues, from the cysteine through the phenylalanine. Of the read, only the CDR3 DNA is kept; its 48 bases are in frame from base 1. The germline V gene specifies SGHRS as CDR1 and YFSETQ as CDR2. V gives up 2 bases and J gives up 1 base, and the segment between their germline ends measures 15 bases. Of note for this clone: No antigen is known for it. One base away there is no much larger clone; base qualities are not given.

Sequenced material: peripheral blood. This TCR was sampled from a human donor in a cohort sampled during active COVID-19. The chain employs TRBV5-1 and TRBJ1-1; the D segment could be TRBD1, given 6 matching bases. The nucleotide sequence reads TGCGCCAGCAGCTTAACATTGGGACACAGGAACACTGAAGCTTTCTTT. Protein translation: CASSLTLGHRNTEAFF.